Listed below are T cell receptor beta chains from one sample, sequenced in a study of sequential checkpoint blockade in melanoma. TCRdb's table, derived via immunoSEQ multiplex PCR, lists solely in-frame clones and lacks some. The sample has some 11,000 clones; around 27% are singletons. This specimen was tumor tissue (inferred from file names), taken from a patient given nivolumab and ipilimumab in sequence. These receptors originate from a human donor with melanoma. The CDR3 runs from the conserved cysteine through the conserved F or W. Each record gives: J gene, D gene, V gene, clone size, CDR3 protein, CDR3 DNA. D genes are given only for firm matches. Clone sizes are given selectively: once, few, many, or a class where the clone is expanded.

j_call: TRBJ1-3
d_call: TRBD1
v_call: TRBV6-8
clone_size: few
cdr3_aa: CASSLSEGQGENTIYF
cdr3_nt: TGTGCCAGCAGCCTTTCCGAGGGACAGGGAGAAAACACCATATATTTT

j_call: TRBJ1-1
d_call: .
v_call: TRBV29-1
clone_size: .
cdr3_aa: CSVDLVSGEAFF
cdr3_nt: TGCAGCGTTGACCTGGTCTCGGGCGAAGCTTTCTTT

j_call: TRBJ1-2
d_call: .
v_call: TRBV30
clone_size: medium-sized
cdr3_aa: CAWVRGGGYYGYTF
cdr3_nt: TGTGCCTGGGTTCGCGGTGGAGGATACTATGGCTACACCTTC

j_call: TRBJ2-1
d_call: TRBD1
v_call: TRBV14
clone_size: .
cdr3_aa: CASSQRQGSYNEQFF
cdr3_nt: TGTGCCAGCAGCCAGAGACAGGGTTCCTACAATGAGCAGTTCTTC

j_call: TRBJ1-4
d_call: .
v_call: TRBV19
clone_size: few
cdr3_aa: CASSRTATLEKLFF
cdr3_nt: TGTGCCAGTAGTAGAACAGCAACCCTTGAAAAACTGTTTTTT

j_call: TRBJ1-3
d_call: .
v_call: TRBV4-1
clone_size: medium-sized
cdr3_aa: CASSQDPPAGSGNTIYF
cdr3_nt: TGCGCCAGCAGCCAAGATCCCCCAGCCGGCTCTGGAAACACCATATATTTT

j_call: TRBJ1-4
d_call: TRBD1
v_call: TRBV19
clone_size: .
cdr3_aa: CASSLRGQAATNEKLFF
cdr3_nt: TGTGCCAGTAGTCTTCGGGGACAGGCGGCAACTAATGAAAAACTGTTTTTT

j_call: TRBJ2-1
d_call: .
v_call: TRBV30
clone_size: .
cdr3_aa: CAWSGGASYNEQFF
cdr3_nt: TGTGCCTGGAGTGGCGGGGCCTCCTACAATGAGCAGTTCTTC

j_call: TRBJ2-2
d_call: TRBD1
v_call: TRBV14
clone_size: .
cdr3_aa: CASSRGQGRENTGELFF
cdr3_nt: TGTGCCAGCAGCCGTGGACAGGGGAGGGAGAACACCGGGGAGCTGTTTTTT

j_call: TRBJ2-2
d_call: .
v_call: TRBV29-1
clone_size: .
cdr3_aa: CSVPGPNTGELFF
cdr3_nt: TGCAGCGTCCCCGGGCCCAACACCGGGGAGCTGTTTTTT

j_call: TRBJ2-5
d_call: .
v_call: TRBV25-1
clone_size: .
cdr3_aa: CASSEGDSRETQYF
cdr3_nt: TGTGCCAGCAGTGAGGGGGATAGCCGAGAGACCCAGTACTTC

j_call: TRBJ2-1
d_call: .
v_call: TRBV6-8
clone_size: .
cdr3_aa: CASSYLWVGEQFF
cdr3_nt: TGTGCCAGCAGTTACCTTTGGGTTGGTGAGCAGTTCTTC

j_call: TRBJ2-1
d_call: .
v_call: TRBV11-3
clone_size: many
cdr3_aa: CASRSTPGGRIGEQFF
cdr3_nt: TGTGCCAGCAGGTCCACCCCCGGGGGTCGGATTGGTGAGCAGTTCTTC

j_call: TRBJ1-6
d_call: .
v_call: TRBV11-3
clone_size: many
cdr3_aa: CASSPIRGSRNSPLHF
cdr3_nt: TGTGCCAGCAGCCCCATCAGGGGTTCGAGAAATTCACCCCTCCACTTT

j_call: TRBJ2-1
d_call: .
v_call: TRBV7-5
clone_size: few
cdr3_aa: CASSARTGSSYNEQFF
cdr3_nt: TGTGCCAGCAGCGCCCGGACAGGAAGCTCCTACAATGAGCAGTTCTTC